The 30 T cell receptor beta chains given below trace back to one sample, sequenced in a study of CXCR3-negative and CXCR3-positive naive CD8 T cells. General study points: CXCR3-expressing naive cells carried TRB CDR3s more hydrophobic than those of CXCR3-negative naive cells.

TRB cDNA libraries were made by UMI-labeled 5' RACE. TCRdb reanalyzed the 5' RACE reads and collapses them to one entry per CDR3 protein, without DNA. Its table lists 85,000 to 90,000 distinct CDR3 sequences. These receptors are not linked to any known antigen. The source material was naive CXCR3+ CD8+ T cells from blood. Specified subset: CD45RO-CCR7+CD27+CD95- naive CD8+ T cells expressing CXCR3 (TNR3+). These receptors originate from a human donor in good health. Some clones in this sample may be carry-over from other donors' samples.

The chain recombines TRBV1 with TRBJ2-1. TRBV1 is a pseudogene. The CDR3 runs 16 residues. The CDR3 sequence is CTSSQDGGSSYNEQFF.

The chain is built from TRBV2 and TRBJ2-1; TCRdb's D call of TRBD2 is untestable without DNA. This CDR3 has 14 residues. Germline V gene lookup returns CDR1 SNHLY and CDR2 FYNNEI. CDR3 residues: CASGSGGPYNEQFF.

The gene calls are TRBV7-6 and TRBJ2-3; the D gene TCRdb calls, TRBD2, cannot be checked with no DNA. Germline values: CDR1 SGHVS, CDR2 FNYEAQ. The CDR3 sequence is 15 residues long. CDR3 in amino acids: CASSSTGTSGDTQYF.

V is TRBV3-1 and J is TRBJ2-1; the TCRdb call, TRBD2, lacks DNA for checking. Germline CDR1 is LGHDT and CDR2 is YNNKEL (reference sequence). The CDR3 extends over 15 amino acids. The CDR3 spells CASSPTSGGLNEQFF.

This sequence joins TRBV15 and TRBJ2-1; the TRBD2 assignment by TCRdb is unverifiable without DNA. CDR3 length: 13 amino acids. Germline V gene sequence: CDR1 LNHNV, CDR2 YYDKDF (reference sequence). The CDR3 spells CATSRGGEQQQFF.

The chain joins TRBV5-1 to TRBJ2-1; TCRdb reports TRBD1, a call that lacks DNA to check it against. In germline, CDR1 is SGHRS, CDR2 YFSETQ. This CDR3 region has 16 residues. The CDR3: CASSLTLPGSYNEQFF.

This sequence joins TRBV12-3 or TRBV12-4 and TRBJ2-2; TCRdb designates TRBD2, a call that cannot be tested without DNA. The CDR3 spans 16 residues. CDR3 region: CASSTLAGGPDGELFF.

The chain uses TRBV5-1 and TRBJ2-6. The CDR3 sequence is 15 residues long. Germline loops: CDR1 SGHRS, CDR2 YFSETQ. CDR3: CASTQRNSGANVLTF.

The chain carries TRBV21-1 and TRBJ2-1; TCRdb's D call of TRBD1 is untestable without DNA. TRBV21-1 is designated a pseudogene. The length of the CDR3 is 17 residues. The chain's CDR3 is CASSRIRDRLVENEQFF.

The rearrangement uses TRBV28 and TRBJ1-6. Per germline, CDR1 MDHEN and CDR2 SYDVKM. The CDR3 contains 17 residues. The CDR3 sequence is CASRSTTEPDYNSPLHF. Looking up the rest from reference TRBV28 and TRBJ1-6 gives the full variable domain: DVKVTQSSRYLVKRTGEKVFLECVQDMDHENMFWYRQDPGLGLRLIYFSYDVKMKEKGDIPEGYSVSREKKERFSLILESASTNQTSMYLCASRSTTEPDYNSPLHFGNGTRLTVT.

The rearrangement joins TRBV15 to TRBJ2-1; as DNA is missing, the TRBD1 call by TCRdb cannot be tested. Germline loops: CDR1 LNHNV, CDR2 YYDKDF (reference sequence). The CDR3 extends over 16 amino acids. The CDR3 is CATSRDRGQGAVEQFF.

The gene calls are TRBV6-2 or TRBV6-3 and TRBJ2-3. The CDR3 totals 11 residues. CDR1 MNHEY and CDR2 SVGEGT come from the germline V gene. CDR3 region: CASSCIDTQYF.

This rearrangement joins TRBV29-1 to TRBJ2-7. This CDR3 is 13 amino acids long. Germline CDR1 and CDR2: SQVTM and ANQGSEA. The CDR3 reads CSVEGRGSYEQYF.

This sequence joins TRBV15 and TRBJ2-2; TCRdb returns TRBD1, unconfirmable since there is no DNA. The CDR3 spans 15 residues. The germline CDR1 and CDR2 sequences are LNHNV and YYDKDF (reference sequence). CDR3 sequence reads: CATSRDWGSTGELFF.

V usage is TRBV29-1 and J usage is TRBJ2-1; absent DNA, TCRdb's TRBD2 call cannot be checked. The CDR3 is 14 amino acids. Germline V gene lookup returns CDR1 SQVTM and CDR2 ANQGSEA. The CDR3 loop is CSVGLAGDYNEQFF.

The chain is built from TRBV7-8 and TRBJ2-1; the TCRdb D gene call, TRBD2, has no DNA to confirm it. The CDR3 is 18 residues long. CDR1 is SGHVS and CDR2 is FQNEAQ in the germline V gene. CDR3 loop: CASSLAPSGGSVDNEQFF.

This chain joins TRBV29-1 and TRBJ2-3. Germline V gene sequence: CDR1 SQVTM, CDR2 ANQGSEA. The CDR3 contains 15 residues. CDR3 region: CSVDGLGFSTDTQYF.

The chain combines TRBV11-2 with TRBJ2-5. The V gene's germline CDR1 is SGHAT and CDR2 FQNNGV. The CDR3 runs to 14 residues. CDR3 in amino acids: CASSLWVSKETQYF. The full variable domain, its missing parts supplied by reference TRBV11-2 and TRBJ2-5, is EAGVAQSPRYKIIEKRQSVAFWCNPISGHATLYWYQQILGQGPKLLIQFQNNGVVDDSQLPKDRFSAERLKGVDSTLKIQPAKLEDSAVYLCASSLWVSKETQYFGPGTRLLVL.

CDR3 in amino acids: CASSLVGLNTGELFF. This chain links TRBV5-1 with TRBJ2-2; TCRdb indicates TRBD2, and absent DNA this call remains unverified. CDR1 and CDR2 from the germline V gene are SGHRS and YFSETQ. The CDR3 spans 15 residues. Using reference TRBV5-1 and TRBJ2-2 for the parts outside the CDR3, the full variable domain is KAGVTQTPRYLIKTRGQQVTLSCSPISGHRSVSWYQQTPGQGLQFLFEYFSETQRNKGNFPGRFSGRQFSNSRSEMNVSTLELGDSALYLCASSLVGLNTGELFFGEGSRLTVL.

The CDR3 is CATSPSRAGGQETQYF. The rearrangement joins TRBV15 to TRBJ2-5; TCRdb calls TRBD2, which cannot be checked without DNA. CDR1 is LNHNV, CDR2 YYDKDF, per germline (reference sequence). This CDR3 spans 16 amino acids.

The chain is built from TRBV5-5 and TRBJ1-2. The CDR3 spans 14 residues. Looked up from germline, CDR1 is SGHKS and CDR2 is YYEKEE (reference sequence). CDR3 sequence reads: CASSLAGQSYGYTF.

V is TRBV12-3 or TRBV12-4 and J is TRBJ1-2; with no DNA, the TCRdb D assignment of TRBD1 cannot be verified. The CDR3 loop spans 15 amino acids. The CDR3 reads CASSSDRGGNYGYTF.

The chain recombines TRBV7-6 with TRBJ2-5; TCRdb selects TRBD1, and the lack of DNA leaves this call unchecked. Germline CDR1 reads SGHVS; CDR2 reads FNYEAQ. This CDR3 comprises 15 residues. CDR3 sequence: CASSSTGDLGETQYF. Using reference TRBV7-6 and TRBJ2-5 for the parts outside the CDR3, the full variable domain is GAGVSQSPRYKVTKRGQDVALRCDPISGHVSLYWYRQALGQGPEFLTYFNYEAQQDKSGLPNDRFSAERPEGSISTLTIQRTEQRDSAMYRCASSSTGDLGETQYFGPGTRLLVL.

The V gene is TRBV7-9, the J gene TRBJ2-7; the TRBD2 assignment by TCRdb is unverifiable without DNA. Germline V lookup: CDR1 SEHNR, CDR2 FQNEAQ (reference sequence). This CDR3 spans 15 amino acids. This CDR3 reads CASSLVGLAGDEQYF.

V and J are TRBV29-1 and TRBJ2-1. The germline V gene has CDR1 SQVTM and CDR2 ANQGSEA. The CDR3 covers 12 residues. CDR3 amino acids: CSVERGYNEQFF.

V is TRBV24-1 and J is TRBJ2-7; the TCRdb call, TRBD1, lacks DNA for checking. Germline-derived CDR1 and CDR2 are KGHDR and SFDVKD. This CDR3 region has 13 residues. CDR3 amino acids: CATSETDSYEQYF.

The chain recombines TRBV2 with TRBJ2-1; TCRdb names TRBD1, which stays unverified in the absence of DNA. The CDR3 covers 13 residues. Germline V gene sequence: CDR1 SNHLY, CDR2 FYNNEI. The CDR3 here is CASAGESGNEQFF.

The gene calls are TRBV29-1 and TRBJ2-2; the D gene TCRdb calls, TRBD1, cannot be checked with no DNA. This CDR3 comprises 13 residues. Germline CDR1 reads SQVTM; CDR2 reads ANQGSEA. The CDR3 spells CSVVGRDAGELFF.

This chain connects TRBV5-1 to TRBJ2-1. The CDR3 has 16 amino acids. CDR1 is SGHRS, CDR2 YFSETQ, per germline. The CDR3 spells CASSLAATQINNEQFF.

The rearrangement links TRBV6-5 to TRBJ2-1; TCRdb returns TRBD1, unconfirmable since there is no DNA. The CDR3 length is 15 residues. Germline CDR1 and CDR2: MNHEY and SVGAGI. CDR3 region: CASSPGTGDYNEQFF.